Each of the 10 T cell receptor beta chains below was sequenced from the same sample in a study of T cell responses to AZD1222 COVID-19 vaccine (dated by TCRdb to about 2021). Taken with the paper, the label for time point translates to: baseline before first vaccination. The library was built by means of the immunoSEQ multiplex PCR assay. TCRdb limited this immuneACCESS table to in-frame rearrangements with V and J called. A share of clones is missing; checked studies link under half to unresolved V genes, and the rest is unexplained. A total of about 76,000 clones appear in this sample, roughly 90% of them only once. Jointly, the top ten make up more than 4% of the sample. The source was peripheral blood, collected on day 0 of AZD1222 vaccination. The receptors derive from an adult in good health.

The chain uses TRBV5-8 and TRBJ1-5; a weak D match, TRBD1 (6 bases). Trimming removed 4 bases from V and 7 bases from J, with 15 bases in between. This CDR3 comprises 14 residues. Germline CDR1 and CDR2: SGHTS and YDEGEE. This CDR3 is CASSRRQAEQPQHF. The CDR3 DNA sequence: TGTGCCAGCAGCCGGAGACAGGCGGAGCAGCCCCAGCATTTT. Filled out from reference TRBV5-8 and TRBJ1-5, the complete variable domain reads EAGVTQSPTHLIKTRGQQATLRCSPISGHTSVYWYQQALGLGLQFLLWYDEGEERNRGNFPPRFSGRQFPNYSSELNVNALELEDSALYLCASSRRQAEQPQHFGDGTRLSIL.

The V call is TRBV6-5, the J call TRBJ2-7; 10 bases are shared with TRBD1. Germline V lookup: CDR1 MNHEY, CDR2 SVGAGI. V gave up 2 bases and J gave up 7 bases; unmatched junction bases: 5. The CDR3 extends over 14 amino acids. The CDR3 bases are TGTGCCAGCAGTTACGACAGGGGGCTGGGAGAGCAGTACTTC. It encodes CASSYDRGLGEQYF.

The V gene is TRBV3-1 (or the pseudogene TRBV3-2), the J gene TRBJ1-2; 8 bases line up with TRBD1. J was trimmed by 8 bases and V by 4 bases; bases with no gene match: 9. Per germline, CDR1 LGHDT and CDR2 YNNKEL (reference sequence). The CDR3 loop spans 14 amino acids. CDR3 DNA: TGTGCCAGCAGCCCCCGCGACAGGGGAGACGGCTACACCTTC. This gives the protein CASSPRDRGDGYTF.

This sequence joins TRBV21-1 and TRBJ2-5. TRBV21-1 is a listed pseudogene. The CDR3 has 15 residues. In DNA, the CDR3 is TGTGCCAGCAGCAAAGGAAGGACCCGCCAAGAGACCCAGTACTTC. Amino acids: CASSKGRTRQETQYF.

This clone has just a few counts. The V gene is TRBV25-1, the J gene TRBJ2-5; D unclear. Germline CDR1 MGHDK, CDR2 SYGVNS. V lost 5 bases and J lost 0, with 7 bases in between. The CDR3 is 13 residues long. CDR3 nucleotide sequence: TGTGCCAGCAGTAATTGGGACCAAGAGACCCAGTACTTC. Translated: CASSNWDQETQYF. Supplemented by reference TRBV25-1 and TRBJ2-5, the full variable domain reads EADIYQTPRYLVIGTGKKITLECSQTMGHDKMYWYQQDPGMELHLIHYSYGVNSTEKGDLSSESTVSRIRTEHFPLTLESARPSHTSQYLCASSNWDQETQYFGPGTRLLVL.

The V call is TRBV6-1, the J call TRBJ2-1; 8 bases align to TRBD1. Germline CDR1 MNHNS, CDR2 SASEGT. The CDR3 covers 12 residues. The ends lost 5 bases at V and 12 bases at J; junction bases unmatched: 6. CDR3 DNA sequence: TGTGCCAGCAGTTCCCCCACAGGGGGGCAGTTCTTC. Residues: CASSSPTGGQFF.

In its sample, this clone was seen once. This chain joins TRBV5-6 and TRBJ2-2; either TRBD1 or TRBD2 may fit D (6 bases each). Per germline, CDR1 SGHDT and CDR2 YYEEEE. Trimming shortened V by 6 bases and J by 3 bases, and 18 bases separated the two germline ends. There are 16 residues in the CDR3. The chain's CDR3 is CASTEGGGLDTGELFF. CDR3 sequence (DNA): TGTGCCAGCACCGAGGGTGGGGGGCTCGACACCGGGGAGCTGTTTTTT.

The V and J genes are TRBV6-5 and TRBJ2-1, with 12 bases lining up with TRBD2. The length of the CDR3 is 13 residues. The germline gives CDR1 MNHEY, CDR2 SVGAGI. Trimming at V came to 6 bases and at J to 15 bases, leaving 9 bases not matched to a gene. CDR3 loop: CASSRTSGRNPFF. DNA for the CDR3: TGTGCCAGCAGCCGTACTAGCGGGAGGAATCCGTTCTTC.

The chain uses TRBV6-6 and TRBJ2-1, with 12 positions matching TRBD2. J lost 9 bases, V lost 7 bases, and 7 bases had no gene match. The length of the CDR3 is 14 residues. Germline V gene data show CDR1 as MNHNY and CDR2 as SVGAGI (reference sequence). CDR3 coding DNA: TGTGCCAGCATCATGGCTAGCGGGGGGGGTGAGCAGTTCTTC. Protein: CASIMASGGGEQFF.

This sequence joins TRBV12-3 or TRBV12-4 and TRBJ1-2; tentatively, D is TRBD1 (5 bases). This CDR3 spans 13 amino acids. V lost 9 bases and J lost 4, with 15 bases in between. Written as DNA, the CDR3 is TGTGCCAGTATTGCCGGGGGTTCCTATGGCTACACCTTC. Amino acid sequence: CASIAGGSYGYTF.